Below are 20 T cell receptor beta chains sequenced from a single sample in a study of T cell responses to AZD1222 COVID-19 vaccine. TCRdb's table, derived via immunoSEQ multiplex PCR, lists solely in-frame clones and lacks some. The sample contains 120,000 or so clones, roughly 90% of which appear only once. The specimen was peripheral blood, collected on day 0 of AZD1222 vaccination. Receptors originate from an adult in good health.

The V call is TRBV4-1, the J call TRBJ2-7; 9 nucleotides align to TRBD1. The CDR3 has 15 residues. V lost 4 bases and J lost 0; bases outside the gene matches: 4. Looked up from germline, CDR1 is MGHRA and CDR2 is YSYEKL. CDR3 residues: CASSPRTGVSYEQYF. The CDR3 DNA follows: TGCGCCAGCAGCCCGCGGACAGGGGTCTCCTACGAGCAGTACTTC.

This clone came up a few times. This chain uses TRBV4-1 with TRBJ1-2; the D is unclear. Germline CDR1 and CDR2: MGHRA and YSYEKL. This CDR3 region has 14 residues. V was pared by 3 bases and J by 3 bases, with 11 bases between. The CDR3 reads CASSHRGSYYGYTF. CDR3 in DNA: TGCGCCAGCAGCCATCGAGGATCTTACTATGGCTACACCTTC.

This chain connects TRBV7-3 to TRBJ1-3; D gene unclear. The CDR3 consists of 13 residues. Germline loops: CDR1 SGHTA, CDR2 FQGTGA. The ends were cut back, 5 bases at V and 0 bases at J, with 5 bases in the middle. The chain's CDR3 is CASSPPSGNTIYF. In DNA form, the CDR3 reads TGTGCCAGCAGCCCCCCCTCTGGAAACACCATATATTTT.

The chain carries TRBV9 and TRBJ2-6, with D possibly being TRBD1 (6 bases). The germline CDR1 and CDR2 sequences are SGDLS and YYNGEE. Trimming shortened V by 0 bases and J by 0 bases, and 16 bases separated the two germline ends. There are 19 residues in the CDR3. The CDR3 DNA sequence: TGTGCCAGCAGCGTAGTGGGGGCACGTGGGGACTCTGGGGCCAACGTCCTGACTTTC. This translates into CASSVVGARGDSGANVLTF.

The chain employs TRBV6-2 or TRBV6-3 and TRBJ2-5; the match to TRBD2 covers 8 bases. CDR3 length equals 12 residues. V lost 9 bases, J lost 3 bases, and 3 bases stayed unmatched. CDR1 is MNHEY and CDR2 is SVGEGT in the germline V gene. The CDR3 spells CASSGAEETQYF. The CDR3 coding sequence is TGTGCCAGTAGCGGGGCCGAAGAGACCCAGTACTTC.

The V and J genes are TRBV9 and TRBJ2-7; 10 bases are shared with TRBD2. V lost 2 bases, J lost 0 bases, and 11 bases stayed unmatched. Germline CDR1 and CDR2: SGDLS and YYNGEE. The CDR3 extends over 18 amino acids. The CDR3 reads CASSVEGTSANYSYEQYF. The CDR3 DNA reads TGTGCCAGCAGCGTGGAGGGGACTAGCGCCAACTACTCCTACGAGCAGTACTTC.

This clone was observed a single time. This chain connects TRBV19 to TRBJ1-3, with D perhaps matching TRBD1 (5 bases). This CDR3 spans 17 amino acids. In germline, CDR1 is LNHDA, CDR2 SQIVND (reference sequence). V dropped 10 bases and J dropped 3 bases, with 25 bases sitting between them. The CDR3 region is CATPRLGQGHGGNTIYF. The CDR3 DNA is TGTGCCACCCCCCGCCTCGGGCAGGGTCATGGTGGAAACACCATATATTTT.

The V call is TRBV6-5, the J call TRBJ2-3; no definite D call. Trimming took 6 bases from V and 2 from J, leaving 6 bases between them. Germline V CDR1 and CDR2: MNHEY, SVGAGI. The CDR3 extends over 12 amino acids. The chain's CDR3 is CASSLTTDTQYF. The CDR3 coding sequence is TGTGCCAGCAGCCTTACCACAGATACGCAGTATTTT.

V and J are TRBV28 and TRBJ1-6; the D is unclear. Germline loops: CDR1 MDHEN, CDR2 SYDVKM. The CDR3 length is 15 residues. The germline V and J ends were trimmed by 7 bases and 9 bases, with 19 bases remaining between them. CDR3 amino acids: CASKPRTGRVSPLHF. In nucleotides, the CDR3 is TGTGCCAGCAAACCCCGTACGGGTAGGGTTTCACCCCTCCACTTT. The variable domain in full, completed from reference TRBV28 and TRBJ1-6, reads DVKVTQSSRYLVKRTGEKVFLECVQDMDHENMFWYRQDPGLGLRLIYFSYDVKMKEKGDIPEGYSVSREKKERFSLILESASTNQTSMYLCASKPRTGRVSPLHFGNGTRLTVT.

This clone was seen only once. The chain carries TRBV30 and TRBJ2-1, with 10 bases aligning to TRBD2. V lost 3 bases and J lost 2; bases outside the gene matches: 1. The CDR3 sequence is 14 residues long. Germline lookup yields CDR1 GTSNPN and CDR2 SVGIG (reference sequence). The CDR3 loop reads CAWSGLAAYNEQFF. DNA of the CDR3: TGTGCCTGGAGCGGACTAGCGGCCTACAATGAGCAGTTCTTC.

This rearrangement joins TRBV5-1 to TRBJ1-2; TRBD1 agrees at 9 bases. V shed 4 bases, J shed 6 bases, and the junction held 7 bases outside the gene matches. Looked up from germline, CDR1 is SGHRS and CDR2 is YFSETQ. The length of the CDR3 is 14 residues. DNA for the CDR3: TGCGCCAGCAGCATTACTAGGACAGGGGATGGCTACACCTTC. Translation gives CASSITRTGDGYTF.

CDR3 sequence: CASRTPRTTPRNPGQFYGYTF. The CDR3 DNA sequence: TGTGCCAGCAGGACACCCCGGACCACACCGCGTAATCCGGGACAGTTCTATGGCTACACCTTC. The chain couples TRBV28 to TRBJ1-2; 7 bases match TRBD1. The V gene's germline CDR1 is MDHEN and CDR2 SYDVKM. The length of the CDR3 is 21 residues. Trimming cost V 6 bases and J 4 bases; bases outside gene matches: 29.

The V call is TRBV28, the J call TRBJ1-4; no reliable D call. V lost 4 bases and J 4 bases, leaving 13 bases between the germline ends. This CDR3 has 15 amino acids. The V gene's germline CDR1 is MDHEN and CDR2 SYDVKM. The CDR3 reads CASSSIDTDNEKLFF. The CDR3 nucleotides read TGTGCCAGCAGTTCAATCGACACGGATAATGAAAAACTGTTTTTT.

The chain couples TRBV7-2 to TRBJ2-1, with a tentative D call TRBD1 (5 bases). The CDR3 loop spans 15 amino acids. In germline, CDR1 is SGHTA, CDR2 FQGNSA. V dropped 4 bases and J dropped 1 base, with 11 bases sitting between them. CDR3 DNA sequence: TGTGCCAGCAGCTCGCAGGGCTTTTCCTACAATGAGCAGTTCTTC. It codes for CASSSQGFSYNEQFF.

CDR3 protein: CASSLGPAQETQYF. CDR3 sequence (DNA): TGCGCCAGCAGCTTGGGGCCCGCCCAAGAGACCCAGTACTTC. The V and J genes are TRBV5-1 and TRBJ2-5; D is ambiguous. Germline CDR1 is SGHRS and CDR2 is YFSETQ. Trimming shortened V by 0 bases and J by 1 base, and 7 bases separated the two germline ends. This CDR3 spans 14 amino acids.

V and J are TRBV11-3 and TRBJ2-1; 9 bases align to TRBD1. The CDR3 has 15 residues. The trim removed 5 bases at V and 5 bases at J, leaving 7 bases unmatched. CDR1 and CDR2 (germline): SGHNT, YENEEA. CDR3 coding DNA: TGTGCCAGCAGCAAGGGACAGGGTAGGCACAATGAGCAGTTCTTC. Translation: CASSKGQGRHNEQFF.

V and J are TRBV19 and TRBJ1-1; D gene uncertain. The CDR3 has 13 residues. Germline V CDR1 and CDR2: LNHDA, SQIVND (reference sequence). The ends were cut back, 4 bases at V and 4 bases at J, with 10 bases in the middle. Here the CDR3 DNA reads TGTGCCAGTAGTACAGGTCTGGGCACTGAAGCTTTCTTT. It codes for CASSTGLGTEAFF.

The rearrangement links TRBV30 to TRBJ2-2, with unresolved D. With 0 bases removed from V and 5 bases from J, the gap between germline ends came to 10 bases. The CDR3 runs to 14 residues. The germline gives CDR1 GTSNPN, CDR2 SVGIG (reference sequence). CDR3 nucleotides: TGTGCCTGGAGTGTGGCCGTAGAGACCGGGGAGCTGTTTTTT. It is translated as CAWSVAVETGELFF.

This clone was recorded once. The chain employs TRBV6-5 and TRBJ2-2; 7 nucleotides match TRBD2. V shed 5 bases and J 8 bases; nucleotides not matched to a gene: 8. CDR1 MNHEY and CDR2 SVGAGI come from the germline V gene. The CDR3 covers 14 residues. The CDR3 nucleotides are TGTGCCAGCAGTCCCCGTTCAGCGGGAGGGGAGCTGTTTTTT. Its translation: CASSPRSAGGELFF.

The chain recombines TRBV28 with TRBJ1-5; no reliable D call. The CDR3 sequence is 12 residues long. Germline V lookup: CDR1 MDHEN, CDR2 SYDVKM. V was cut by 6 bases and J by 7 bases, with 10 bases left in between. CDR3: CASSQVLQPQHF. The CDR3 DNA sequence: TGTGCCAGCAGCCAGGTACTCCAGCCCCAGCATTTT.